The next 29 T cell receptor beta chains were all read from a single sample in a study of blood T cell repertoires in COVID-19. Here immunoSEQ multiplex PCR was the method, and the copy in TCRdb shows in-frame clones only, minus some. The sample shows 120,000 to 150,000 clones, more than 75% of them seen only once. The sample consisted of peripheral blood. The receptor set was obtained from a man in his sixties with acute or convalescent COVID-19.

Here the CDR3 reads CAISGSSGRANEQFF. As DNA, the CDR3 is TGTGCCATCAGTGGATCTAGCGGGAGGGCTAATGAGCAGTTCTTC. This sequence joins TRBV10-3 and TRBJ2-1, with TRBD2 matching 12 bases. This CDR3 has 15 amino acids. V shed 4 bases and J 7 bases; nucleotides not matched to a gene: 5. The germline V gene has CDR1 ENHRY and CDR2 SYGVKD.

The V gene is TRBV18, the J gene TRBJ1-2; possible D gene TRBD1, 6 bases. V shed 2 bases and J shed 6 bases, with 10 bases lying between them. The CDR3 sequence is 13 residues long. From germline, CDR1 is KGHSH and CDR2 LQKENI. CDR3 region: CASSPTGFDGYTF. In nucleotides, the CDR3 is TGTGCCAGCTCACCAACAGGGTTCGATGGCTACACCTTC. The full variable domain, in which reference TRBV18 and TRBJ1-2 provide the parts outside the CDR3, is NAGVMQNPRHLVRRRGQEARLRCSPMKGHSHVYWYRQLPEEGLKFMVYLQKENIIDESGMPKERFSAEFPKEGPSILRIQQVVRGDSAAYFCASSPTGFDGYTFGSGTRLTVV.

The CDR3 coding sequence is TGTGCCAGCAGTTTAGGAGACACAGGCGGCGGGGAGCTGTTTTTT. Protein: CASSLGDTGGGELFF. The V gene is TRBV28, the J gene TRBJ2-2; TRBD1 is a possible D gene (5 bases). V lost 2 bases and J 7 bases, leaving 14 bases between the germline ends. CDR3 size: 15 residues. CDR1 MDHEN and CDR2 SYDVKM come from the germline V gene.

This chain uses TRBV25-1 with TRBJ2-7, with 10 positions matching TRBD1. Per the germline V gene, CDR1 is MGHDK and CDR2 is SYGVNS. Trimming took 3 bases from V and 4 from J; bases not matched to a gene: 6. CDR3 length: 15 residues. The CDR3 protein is CASSDLGQGGYEQYF. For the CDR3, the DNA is TGTGCCAGCAGTGATTTAGGACAGGGGGGTTACGAGCAGTACTTC.

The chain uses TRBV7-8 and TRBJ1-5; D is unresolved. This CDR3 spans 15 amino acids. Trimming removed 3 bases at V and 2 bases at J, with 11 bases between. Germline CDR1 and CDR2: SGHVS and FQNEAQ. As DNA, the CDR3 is TGTGCCAGCAGCTTTAACGGAGCCGGCAATCAGCCCCAGCATTTT. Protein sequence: CASSFNGAGNQPQHF.

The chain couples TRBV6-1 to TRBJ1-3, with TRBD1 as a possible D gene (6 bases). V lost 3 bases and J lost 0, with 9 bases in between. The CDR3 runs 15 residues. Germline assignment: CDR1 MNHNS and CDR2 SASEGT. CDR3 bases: TGTGCCAGCAGTGAGGACAGCCACTCTGGAAACACCATATATTTT. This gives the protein CASSEDSHSGNTIYF.

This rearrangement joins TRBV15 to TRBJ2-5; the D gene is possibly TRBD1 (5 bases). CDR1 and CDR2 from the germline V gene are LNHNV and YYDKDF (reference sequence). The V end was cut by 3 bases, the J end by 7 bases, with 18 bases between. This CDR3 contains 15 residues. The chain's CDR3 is CATSRGRERKGTQYF. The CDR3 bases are TGTGCCACCAGCAGGGGCAGGGAAAGAAAGGGGACCCAGTACTTC.

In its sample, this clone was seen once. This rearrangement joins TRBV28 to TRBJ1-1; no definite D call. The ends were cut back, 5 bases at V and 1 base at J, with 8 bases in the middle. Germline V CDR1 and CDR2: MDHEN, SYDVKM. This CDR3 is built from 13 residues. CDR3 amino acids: CASSMAANTEAFF. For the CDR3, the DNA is TGTGCCAGCAGTATGGCGGCGAACACTGAAGCTTTCTTT.

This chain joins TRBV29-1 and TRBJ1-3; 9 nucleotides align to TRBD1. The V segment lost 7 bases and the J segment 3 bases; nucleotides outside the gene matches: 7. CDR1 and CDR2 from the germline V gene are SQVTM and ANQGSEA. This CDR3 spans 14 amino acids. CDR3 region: CSGIQGAHGNTIYF. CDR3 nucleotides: TGCAGCGGGATACAGGGGGCTCATGGAAACACCATATATTTT.

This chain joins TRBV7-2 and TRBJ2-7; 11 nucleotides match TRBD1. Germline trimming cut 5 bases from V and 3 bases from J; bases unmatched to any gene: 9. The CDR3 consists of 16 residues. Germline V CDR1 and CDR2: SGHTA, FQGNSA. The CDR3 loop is CASSPRTGGNFYEQYF. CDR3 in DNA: TGTGCCAGCAGCCCAAGGACAGGGGGCAATTTCTACGAGCAGTACTTC. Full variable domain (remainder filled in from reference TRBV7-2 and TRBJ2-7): GAGVSQSPSNKVTEKGKDVELRCDPISGHTALYWYRQSLGQGLEFLIYFQGNSAPDKSGLPSDRFSAERTGGSVSTLTIQRTQQEDSAVYLCASSPRTGGNFYEQYFGPGTRLTVT.

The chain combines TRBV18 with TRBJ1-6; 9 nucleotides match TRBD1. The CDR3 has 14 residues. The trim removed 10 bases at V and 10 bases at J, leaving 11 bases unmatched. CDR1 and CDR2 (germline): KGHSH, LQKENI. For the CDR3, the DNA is TGTGCCACCACCAGGGACAGGGCAGAGTCACCCCTCCACTTT. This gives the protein CATTRDRAESPLHF.

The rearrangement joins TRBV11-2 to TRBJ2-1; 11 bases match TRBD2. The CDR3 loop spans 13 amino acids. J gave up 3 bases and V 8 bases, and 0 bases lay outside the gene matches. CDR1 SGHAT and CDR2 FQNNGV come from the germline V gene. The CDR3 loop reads CASGLAGYNEQFF. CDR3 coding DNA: TGTGCCAGCGGACTAGCGGGCTACAATGAGCAGTTCTTC.

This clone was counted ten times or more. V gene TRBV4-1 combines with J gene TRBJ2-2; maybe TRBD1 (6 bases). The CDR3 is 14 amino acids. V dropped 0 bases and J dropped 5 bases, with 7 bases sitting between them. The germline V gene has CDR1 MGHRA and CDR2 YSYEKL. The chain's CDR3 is CASSQDQGTGELFF. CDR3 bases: TGCGCCAGCAGCCAAGATCAGGGGACCGGGGAGCTGTTTTTT.

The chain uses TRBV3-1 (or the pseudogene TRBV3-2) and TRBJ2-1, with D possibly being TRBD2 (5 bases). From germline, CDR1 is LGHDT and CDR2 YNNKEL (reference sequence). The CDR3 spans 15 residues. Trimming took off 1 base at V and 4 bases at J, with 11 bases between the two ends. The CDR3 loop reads CASSQVTGTYNEQFF. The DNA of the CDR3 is TGTGCCAGCAGCCAAGTAACGGGAACGTACAATGAGCAGTTCTTC.

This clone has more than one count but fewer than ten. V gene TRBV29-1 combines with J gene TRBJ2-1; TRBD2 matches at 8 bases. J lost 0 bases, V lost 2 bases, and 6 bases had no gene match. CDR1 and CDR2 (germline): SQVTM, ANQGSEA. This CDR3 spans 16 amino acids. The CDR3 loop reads CSVEWASGSSYNEQFF. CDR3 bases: TGCAGCGTTGAATGGGCCAGCGGGAGCTCCTACAATGAGCAGTTCTTC.

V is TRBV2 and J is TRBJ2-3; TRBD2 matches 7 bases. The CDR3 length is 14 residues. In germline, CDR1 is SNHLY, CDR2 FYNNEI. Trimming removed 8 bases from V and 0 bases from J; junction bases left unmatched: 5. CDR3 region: CASSSGISTDTQYF. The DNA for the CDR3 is TGTGCCAGCTCCAGCGGGATTAGCACAGATACGCAGTATTTT.

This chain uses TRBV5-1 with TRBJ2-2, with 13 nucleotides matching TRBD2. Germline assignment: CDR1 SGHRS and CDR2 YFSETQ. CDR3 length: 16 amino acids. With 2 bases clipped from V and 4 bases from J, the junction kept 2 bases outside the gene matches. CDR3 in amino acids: CASSFGLAGVTGELFF. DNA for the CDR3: TGCGCCAGCAGCTTCGGACTAGCGGGAGTCACCGGGGAGCTGTTTTTT.

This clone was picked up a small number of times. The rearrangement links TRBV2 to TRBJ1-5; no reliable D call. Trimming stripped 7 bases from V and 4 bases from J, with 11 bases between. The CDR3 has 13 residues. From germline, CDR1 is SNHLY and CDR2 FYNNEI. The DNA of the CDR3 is TGTGCCAGCAAGGCGGTCGGAAATCAGCCCCAGCATTTT. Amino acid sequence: CASKAVGNQPQHF.

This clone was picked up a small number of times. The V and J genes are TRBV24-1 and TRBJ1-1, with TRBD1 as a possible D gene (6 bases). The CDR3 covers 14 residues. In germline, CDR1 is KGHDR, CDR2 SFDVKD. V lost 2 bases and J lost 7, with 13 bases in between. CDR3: CATSDSGGSDEAFF. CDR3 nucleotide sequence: TGTGCCACCAGTGATTCGGGGGGCTCGGATGAAGCTTTCTTT.

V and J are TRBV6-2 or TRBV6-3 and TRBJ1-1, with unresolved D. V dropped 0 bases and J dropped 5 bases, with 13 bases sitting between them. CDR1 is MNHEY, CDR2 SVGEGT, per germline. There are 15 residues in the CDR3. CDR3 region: CASSYSRGGSTEAFF. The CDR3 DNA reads TGTGCCAGCAGTTACTCCCGCGGAGGGAGTACTGAAGCTTTCTTT.

CDR3 sequence reads: CAWSVAGNEQYF. In DNA, the CDR3 is TGTGCCTGGAGTGTGGCGGGAAACGAGCAGTACTTC. The chain links TRBV30 to TRBJ2-7; D may be TRBD2 (6 bases). The ends were cut back, 0 bases at V and 5 bases at J, with 8 bases in the middle. CDR3 size: 12 residues. CDR1 is GTSNPN and CDR2 is SVGIG in the germline V gene (reference sequence). The whole variable domain, filled in from reference TRBV30 and TRBJ2-7, reads SQTIHQWPATLVQPVGSPLSLECTVEGTSNPNLYWYRQAAGRGLQLLFYSVGIGQISSEVPQNLSASRPQDRQFILSSKKLLLSDSGFYLCAWSVAGNEQYFGPGTRLTVT.

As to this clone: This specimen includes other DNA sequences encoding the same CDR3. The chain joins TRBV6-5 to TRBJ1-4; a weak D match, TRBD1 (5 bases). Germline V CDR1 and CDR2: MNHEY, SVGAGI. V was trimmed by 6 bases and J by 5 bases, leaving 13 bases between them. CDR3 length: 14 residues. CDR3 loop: CASRRDGGNEKLFF. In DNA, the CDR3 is TGTGCCAGCAGGCGGGACGGGGGAAATGAAAAACTGTTTTTT.

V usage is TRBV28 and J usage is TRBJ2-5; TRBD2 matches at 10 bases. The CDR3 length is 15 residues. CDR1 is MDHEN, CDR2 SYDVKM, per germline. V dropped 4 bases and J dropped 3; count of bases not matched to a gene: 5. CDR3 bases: TGTGCCAGCAGTTCTCCCGGGACTAGCGAAGAGACCCAGTACTTC. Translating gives CASSSPGTSEETQYF.

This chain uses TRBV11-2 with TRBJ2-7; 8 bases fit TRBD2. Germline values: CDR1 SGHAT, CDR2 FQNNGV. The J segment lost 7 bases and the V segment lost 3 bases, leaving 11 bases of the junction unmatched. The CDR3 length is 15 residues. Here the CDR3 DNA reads TGTGCCAGCAGCTTCGAGAGCGGGAGTTACTATGAGCAGTACTTC. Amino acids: CASSFESGSYYEQYF.

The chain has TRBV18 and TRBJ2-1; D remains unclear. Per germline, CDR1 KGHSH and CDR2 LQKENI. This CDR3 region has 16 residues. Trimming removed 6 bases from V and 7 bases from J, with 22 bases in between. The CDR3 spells CASSPERHPHLNEQFF. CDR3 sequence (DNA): TGTGCCAGCTCGCCAGAGCGCCACCCCCATTTGAATGAGCAGTTCTTC.

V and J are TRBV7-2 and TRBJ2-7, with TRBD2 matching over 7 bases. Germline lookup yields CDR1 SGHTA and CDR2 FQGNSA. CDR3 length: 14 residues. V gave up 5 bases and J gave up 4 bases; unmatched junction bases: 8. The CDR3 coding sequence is TGTGCCAGCAGCCCCCGTGGACTAGGGTACGAGCAGTACTTC. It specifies CASSPRGLGYEQYF.

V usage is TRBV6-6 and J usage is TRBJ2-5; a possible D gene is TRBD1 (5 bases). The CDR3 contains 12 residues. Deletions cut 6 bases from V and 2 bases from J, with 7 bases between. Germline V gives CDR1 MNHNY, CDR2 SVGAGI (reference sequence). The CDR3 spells CASRRQQETQYF. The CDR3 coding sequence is TGTGCCAGCAGGAGACAGCAAGAGACCCAGTACTTC.

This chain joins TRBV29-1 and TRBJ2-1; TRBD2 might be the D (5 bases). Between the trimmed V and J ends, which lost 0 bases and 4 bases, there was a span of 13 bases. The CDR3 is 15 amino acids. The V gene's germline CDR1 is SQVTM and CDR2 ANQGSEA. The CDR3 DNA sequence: TGCAGCGTTGAAGAGGAGCGAAGGAGGTACAATGAGCAGTTCTTC. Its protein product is CSVEEERRRYNEQFF.

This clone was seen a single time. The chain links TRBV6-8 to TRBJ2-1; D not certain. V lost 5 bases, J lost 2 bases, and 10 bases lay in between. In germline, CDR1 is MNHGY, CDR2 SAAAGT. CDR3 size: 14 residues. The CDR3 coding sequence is TGTGCCAGCAGTCGTAAATACACCTACAATGAGCAGTTCTTC. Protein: CASSRKYTYNEQFF.